Each of the 2 T cell receptor beta chains below was sequenced from the same sample in a study of identical twins. TCRdb re-called the 5' RACE reads through MiXCR, storing one row per CDR3 protein. The sample records about 390,000 distinct CDR3 sequences, roughly 9% being singletons. Sequenced input: naive T cells sorted from blood. Receptors originate from a woman between 45 and 65 years old in good health.

This clonotype was seen a few times. The chain employs TRBV5-1 and TRBJ2-5; D gene ambiguous. The CDR3 runs 10 residues. The V gene's germline CDR1 is SGHRS and CDR2 YFSETQ. The V end was cut by 6 bases, the J end by 6 bases, with 6 bases between. CDR3 amino acids: CASKGKTQYF. DNA of the CDR3: TGCGCCAGCAAAGGGAAGACCCAGTACTTC.

The chain carries TRBV20-1 and TRBJ2-5; D not resolved. Germline CDR1 is DFQATT and CDR2 is SNEGSKA (reference sequence). The CDR3 has 13 residues. Trimming cost V 1 base and J 1 base, with 7 bases left between them. The CDR3 DNA follows: TGCAGTGCTAGAGCCCCAGTCCAAGAGACCCAGTACTTC. It yields the protein CSARAPVQETQYF.